Listed below are T cell receptor beta chains from one sample, sequenced in a study of cytomegalovirus exposure and HLA in healthy donors. Clones were read by immunoSEQ multiplex PCR, and TCRdb kept only the in-frame ones, dropping some. The profile covers about 130,000 clones, with roughly four fifths appearing a single time and 30% taken by the ten largest. The source material was PBMCs. Receptor source: a man younger than 45 in good health and CMV-seropositive. Both conserved end residues are part of each CDR3. A D gene is named only where the DNA matches it firmly. Clone size is not always given. Where it is, it says once, few, many or a class for expanded clones.

CDR3,DNA,J,D,V,size,length
CASSATDGTEAFF,TGCGCCAGCAGCGCCACAGATGGCACTGAAGCTTTCTTT,TRBJ1-1,NA,TRBV5-1,NA,13
CASSVLYYGYTF,TGTGCCAGCAGCGTACTATACTATGGCTACACCTTC,TRBJ1-2,NA,TRBV9,NA,12
CASSRQGWNEKLFF,TGTGCCAGCAGTCGACAGGGGTGGAATGAAAAACTGTTTTTT,TRBJ1-4,TRBD1,TRBV6-5,NA,14
CASSLADRGSYEQYF,TGTGCCAGCAGCTTAGCGGACAGGGGCTCCTACGAGCAGTACTTC,TRBJ2-7,TRBD1,TRBV7-2,NA,15
CGSRIGVNYGYTF,TGTGGCAGTCGTATAGGGGTTAACTATGGCTACACCTTC,TRBJ1-2,NA,TRBV6-5,NA,13
CASSRNAGTGSYEQYF,TGTGCCAGCAGCCGAAATGCCGGGACAGGGAGTTACGAGCAGTACTTC,TRBJ2-7,TRBD1,TRBV4-2,NA,16
CATLDSAATYEQYF,TGTGCCACCCTGGACAGCGCGGCGACCTACGAGCAGTACTTC,TRBJ2-7,NA,TRBV10-3,NA,14
CASSLDRAYGYTF,TGTGCCAGCAGTTTGGACAGGGCCTATGGCTACACCTTC,TRBJ1-2,TRBD1,TRBV11-2,few,13
CASSLLQGGEQYF,TGTGCCAGCAGCTTACTACAGGGGGGCGAGCAGTACTTC,TRBJ2-7,TRBD1,TRBV7-6,NA,13
CATERSGTGELFF,TGTGCCACCGAACGTTCGGGCACCGGGGAGCTGTTTTTT,TRBJ2-2,NA,TRBV7-9,NA,13
CASRQGQAYEQYF,TGTGCCAGCAGGCAGGGACAGGCTTACGAGCAGTACTTC,TRBJ2-7,TRBD1,TRBV7-8,NA,13
CASSQRPRTGNTEAFF,TGCGCCAGCAGTCAACGCCCACGGACGGGAAACACTGAAGCTTTCTTT,TRBJ1-1,NA,TRBV23-1,NA,16
CASSPSDRGGYGYTF,TGTGCCAGCAGCCCGTCCGACAGGGGCGGCTATGGCTACACCTTC,TRBJ1-2,TRBD1,TRBV6-1,NA,15
CASSLGTYGYTF,TGTGCCAGCAGCTTGGGGACTTATGGCTACACCTTC,TRBJ1-2,NA,TRBV7-2,NA,12
CASSPGQNYEQYF,TGTGCCAGTAGTCCGGGACAGAACTACGAGCAGTACTTC,TRBJ2-7,TRBD1,TRBV19,NA,13
CASGLALSGTEAFF,TGTGCTAGTGGTTTGGCCCTTTCAGGCACTGAAGCTTTCTTT,TRBJ1-1,NA,TRBV12-5,NA,14
CAISVNPGLAFGELFF,TGTGCCATCAGTGTCAATCCGGGACTAGCATTTGGGGAGCTGTTTTTT,TRBJ2-2,TRBD2,TRBV10-3,NA,16
CAWRGTGGGAQYF,TGTGCCTGGAGGGGAACAGGGGGCGGCGCCCAGTACTTC,TRBJ2-5,TRBD1,TRBV30,NA,13
CASSTGLAFDEQFF,TGTGCCAGTAGTACAGGACTAGCGTTCGATGAGCAGTTCTTC,TRBJ2-1,TRBD2,TRBV19,NA,14
CAIRDYTGELFF,TGTGCCATCAGGGACTACACCGGGGAGCTGTTTTTT,TRBJ2-2,NA,TRBV10-3,NA,12
CASSRSPDREAFF,TGTGCCAGCTCCCGATCCCCCGACAGGGAAGCTTTCTTT,TRBJ1-1,NA,TRBV2,NA,13
CASSLETGNVFTF,TGCGCCAGCAGCTTGGAGACGGGAAACGTTTTCACCTTC,TRBJ1-2,NA,TRBV5-1,NA,13
CASSGGQGEYEQYF,TGTGCCAGCAGCGGGGGACAGGGGGAGTACGAGCAGTACTTC,TRBJ2-7,TRBD1,TRBV9,NA,14
CASRREKTEAFF,TGTGCCAGCAGACGGGAGAAAACTGAAGCTTTCTTT,TRBJ1-1,NA,TRBV2,once,12
CAWSDFPPGTSGRYEQFF,TGTGCCTGGAGTGACTTCCCACCCGGGACTAGCGGGAGATATGAGCAGTTCTTC,TRBJ2-1,TRBD2,TRBV30,NA,18
CASGGDAGELFF,TGTGCCAGCGGGGGGGACGCCGGGGAGCTGTTTTTT,TRBJ2-2,TRBD2,TRBV5-5,NA,12
CASSYSENEMNTEAFF,TGTGCCAGCAGTTACTCTGAGAATGAGATGAACACTGAAGCTTTCTTT,TRBJ1-1,NA,TRBV6-5,NA,16
CASSGGTGGDEQYF,TGCGCCAGCAGCGGGGGGACAGGGGGCGACGAGCAGTACTTC,TRBJ2-7,TRBD1,TRBV5-1,NA,14
CASSPGGGDYSPLHF,TGTGCCAGCAGCCCGGGTGGGGGGGACTATTCACCCCTCCACTTT,TRBJ1-6,NA,TRBV5-6,NA,15
CASSLHGQGLNTEAFF,TGCGCCAGCAGCTTGCACGGACAGGGGCTGAACACTGAAGCTTTCTTT,TRBJ1-1,TRBD1,TRBV5-1,once,16
CASRQGVSTEAFF,TGTGCCAGCAGGCAGGGTGTAAGTACTGAAGCTTTCTTT,TRBJ1-1,NA,TRBV6-1,NA,13
CASSPETLFNEQFF,TGTGCCAGCTCACCAGAGACTCTGTTCAATGAGCAGTTCTTC,TRBJ2-1,NA,TRBV18,NA,14
CASRFLVNTEAFF,TGTGCCAGCCGCTTCCTAGTTAACACTGAAGCTTTCTTT,TRBJ1-1,NA,TRBV7-9,NA,13
CASGPIERDTEQYF,TGCGCCAGCGGACCTATTGAAAGGGACACCGAGCAGTACTTC,TRBJ2-7,NA,TRBV5-1,NA,14
CASSLQGVRSSYEQYF,TGTGCCAGTAGCCTTCAGGGGGTGAGGAGCTCCTACGAGCAGTACTTC,TRBJ2-7,TRBD1,TRBV19,NA,16
CASSPWDRGTGELFF,TGTGCCAGTAGTCCTTGGGACAGGGGTACCGGGGAGCTGTTTTTT,TRBJ2-2,TRBD1,TRBV19,few,15
CASSLGGALSYEQYF,TGTGCCAGCAGCTTAGGGGGGGCCCTCTCCTACGAGCAGTACTTC,TRBJ2-7,NA,TRBV7-3,NA,15
CASSAGLNSYEQYF,TGTGCCAGCAGTGCGGGACTGAACTCCTACGAGCAGTACTTC,TRBJ2-7,NA,TRBV2,NA,14
CASSYGGGSVNEQFF,TGTGCCAGCAGTTACGGGGGAGGGTCGGTAAATGAGCAGTTCTTC,TRBJ2-1,TRBD2,TRBV6-5,NA,15
CASSLDFQGIYEQYF,TGTGCCAGCAGCCTCGATTTTCAGGGTATCTACGAGCAGTACTTC,TRBJ2-7,NA,TRBV7-2,NA,15
CASSYRGQGNQPQHF,TGTGCCAGCAGTTACCGGGGACAGGGGAATCAGCCCCAGCATTTT,TRBJ1-5,TRBD1,TRBV6-6,few,15
CAWSVLRGRAGEQYF,TGTGCCTGGAGTGTACTCCGCGGGAGGGCAGGGGAGCAGTACTTC,TRBJ2-7,TRBD2,TRBV30,once,15
CASSYTGQNTEAFF,TGCGCCAGCAGCTATACTGGACAGAACACTGAAGCTTTCTTT,TRBJ1-1,NA,TRBV5-1,once,14
CSVLQGLRNTEAFF,TGCAGCGTACTACAGGGGCTAAGGAACACTGAAGCTTTCTTT,TRBJ1-1,TRBD1,TRBV29-1,NA,14
CASSLGTGFMNTEAFF,TGTGCCAGCAGCTTAGGGACAGGATTTATGAACACTGAAGCTTTCTTT,TRBJ1-1,TRBD1,TRBV7-3,NA,16
CASSYRVNTEAFF,TGTGCCAGCAGTTACCGGGTGAACACTGAAGCTTTCTTT,TRBJ1-1,NA,TRBV27,NA,13
CASSRTSGSRNEQFF,TGTGCCAGCAGCCGGACTAGCGGGAGTAGGAATGAGCAGTTCTTC,TRBJ2-1,TRBD2,TRBV7-9,NA,15
CASRTSGYNEQFF,TGTGCCAGTAGGACTAGCGGATACAATGAGCAGTTCTTC,TRBJ2-1,TRBD2,TRBV6-1,NA,13
CASSAPTGGEETQYF,TGTGCCAGCAGCGCGCCGACAGGGGGGGAGGAGACCCAGTACTTC,TRBJ2-5,TRBD1,TRBV9,NA,15
CASSDVGRGNTGELFF,TGTGCCAGCAGTGATGTTGGCAGGGGTAACACCGGGGAGCTGTTTTTT,TRBJ2-2,NA,TRBV6-1,NA,16
CASSLVVGRGQTDTQYF,TGTGCCAGCAGCTTAGTGGTTGGGCGGGGGCAGACAGATACGCAGTATTTT,TRBJ2-3,NA,TRBV7-2,NA,17
CASSLAQGKGVNTEAFF,TGTGCCAGCAGCTTGGCACAGGGGAAGGGGGTGAACACTGAAGCTTTCTTT,TRBJ1-1,TRBD1,TRBV5-5,NA,17
CASKRQGAPYEQYF,TGTGCCAGCAAACGGCAGGGGGCCCCCTACGAGCAGTACTTC,TRBJ2-7,TRBD1,TRBV27,NA,14
CATSSGGPSGNTIYF,TGTGCCACCAGCAGCGGGGGACCTTCTGGAAACACCATATATTTT,TRBJ1-3,NA,TRBV15,NA,15
CASRSTSGTNIQYF,TGTGCCAGCAGGTCGACTAGCGGGACGAACATTCAGTACTTC,TRBJ2-4,TRBD2,TRBV6-6,NA,14